This passage covers 14 T cell receptor beta chains from one sample sequenced in a study of long-term antiretroviral therapy in people with HIV. At the survey level, the v3.0 immunoSEQ assay was run. Libraries were prepared by immunoSEQ multiplex PCR; TCRdb keeps only in-frame clonotypes and omits some of them. The sample lists about 34,000 clones, 70% to 90% seen once, with 10% to 15% in the top ten. Sequences were derived from unsorted PBMCs, sampled 1.1 years after starting antiretroviral therapy. Receptors originate from a man between 18 and 35 years old with HIV.

This chain connects TRBV10-2 to TRBJ2-7; D possibly corresponds to TRBD2 (6 bases). The CDR3 runs 15 residues. Trimming cost V 6 bases and J 0 bases, with 15 bases left between them. Germline lookup yields CDR1 WSHSY and CDR2 SAAADI. This chain's CDR3 is CASREGSGPSYEQYF. In DNA form, the CDR3 reads TGCGCCAGCAGGGAGGGGTCCGGGCCCTCCTACGAGCAGTACTTC.

The rearrangement uses TRBV11-1 and TRBJ2-7; D is uncertain. The CDR3 has 13 amino acids. Trimming stripped 1 base from V and 3 bases from J, with 7 bases between. Looked up from germline, CDR1 is SGHAT and CDR2 is FQDESV (reference sequence). The CDR3: CASSLGRHYEQYF. CDR3 sequence (DNA): TGTGCCAGCAGCTTAGGTCGGCACTACGAGCAGTACTTC.

The V gene is TRBV13, the J gene TRBJ2-4, with no clear D. The germline V gene has CDR1 PRHDT and CDR2 FYEKMQ (reference sequence). There are 15 residues in the CDR3. The germline V and J ends were trimmed by 7 bases and 0 bases, with 13 bases remaining between them. CDR3 DNA sequence: TGTGCCAGCACTTCAGGTTCCCTAGCCAAAAACATTCAGTACTTC. Translation gives CASTSGSLAKNIQYF.

The chain couples TRBV19 to TRBJ1-6; unclear D gene. This CDR3 has 15 residues. Trimming took 6 bases from V and 9 from J, leaving 18 bases between them. Germline V gene sequence: CDR1 LNHDA, CDR2 SQIVND (reference sequence). The CDR3 DNA reads as TGTGCCAGTAGCTACTCCCTTATAGTGGGTTCACCCCTCCACTTT. This encodes CASSYSLIVGSPLHF.

The chain joins TRBV29-1 to TRBJ2-7; 9 nucleotides agree with TRBD2. Unmatched junction bases numbered 13, after V lost 5 bases and J lost 2 bases. CDR3 length: 16 residues. The germline gives CDR1 SQVTM, CDR2 ANQGSEA. The CDR3 loop is CSVSGGPTLITYEQYF. As DNA, the CDR3 is TGCAGCGTTAGCGGGGGGCCAACCTTGATTACCTACGAGCAGTACTTC.

This sequence joins TRBV6-1 and TRBJ2-7, with 9 bases aligning to TRBD1. The V segment lost 4 bases and the J segment 2 bases; nucleotides outside the gene matches: 3. The CDR3 spans 14 residues. Per germline, CDR1 MNHNS and CDR2 SASEGT. The CDR3 loop is CASSGGQGTYEQYF. CDR3 DNA sequence: TGTGCCAGCAGTGGTGGACAGGGGACCTACGAGCAGTACTTC.

A few counts support this clone. In nucleotides, the CDR3 is TGTGCCACAACTTGGCAGGGAAACGACGAGCAGTACTTC. The encoded protein is CATTWQGNDEQYF. This chain connects TRBV2 to TRBJ2-7, with D tentatively TRBD1 (5 bases). The V gene lost 10 bases and the J gene lost 5 bases, with 18 bases spanning the gap. CDR1 is SNHLY and CDR2 is FYNNEI in the germline V gene. The CDR3 loop spans 13 amino acids.

V and J are TRBV6-6 and TRBJ2-7; D may match TRBD1 or TRBD2 (5 bases each). The CDR3 runs 12 residues. CDR1 and CDR2 (germline): MNHNY, SVGAGI (reference sequence). Trimming cost V 4 bases and J 3 bases, with 7 bases left between them. CDR3 loop: CASSWDLYEQYF. In DNA form, the CDR3 reads TGTGCCAGCAGTTGGGACCTCTACGAGCAGTACTTC.

The chain employs TRBV4-1 and TRBJ2-2; D tentatively reads TRBD1 or TRBD2 (5 bases each). CDR3 size: 17 residues. V lost 0 bases to trimming and J lost 4 bases, with 15 bases between them. Germline loops: CDR1 MGHRA, CDR2 YSYEKL. The CDR3 nucleotides read TGCGCCAGCAGCCAAGATTCTTGGGGGTTCGGCACCGGGGAGCTGTTTTTT. This gives the protein CASSQDSWGFGTGELFF.

The genes are TRBV4-3 and TRBJ1-4; D unclear. Germline CDR1 and CDR2: LGHNA and YSLEER. The CDR3 is made up of 17 amino acids. Trimming pared 0 bases from V and 0 bases from J, leaving 11 bases between. The CDR3 DNA sequence: TGCGCCAGCAGCCAAGAGGCGATGACCACAACTAATGAAAAACTGTTTTTT. It codes for CASSQEAMTTTNEKLFF.

CDR3 protein: CASSPGTGGFYEQFF. For the CDR3, the DNA is TGTGCCAGCAGCCCCGGGACAGGGGGCTTTTATGAGCAGTTCTTC. The chain links TRBV5-4 to TRBJ2-1; 12 bases are a match to TRBD1. V shed 4 bases and J 8 bases; nucleotides not matched to a gene: 7. There are 15 residues in the CDR3. The germline gives CDR1 SGHNT, CDR2 YYREEE (reference sequence).

This chain connects TRBV7-2 to TRBJ2-3; TRBD2 agrees at 13 bases. V gave up 4 bases and J gave up 2 bases; unmatched junction bases: 6. CDR3 length equals 17 residues. Germline V gene data show CDR1 as SGHTA and CDR2 as FQGNSA. The CDR3 DNA follows: TGTGCCAGCAGCTCACCGGGACTAGCGGGGAACACAGATACGCAGTATTTT. It yields the protein CASSSPGLAGNTDTQYF.

The rearrangement links TRBV9 to TRBJ2-1; the D call may be TRBD1 or TRBD2 (6 bases each). The CDR3 consists of 14 residues. CDR1 is SGDLS and CDR2 is YYNGEE in the germline V gene. The germline V and J ends were trimmed by 3 bases and 9 bases, with 16 bases remaining between them. CDR3 coding DNA: TGTGCCAGCAGCGCCGGGGGCTTAGGGGGTGAGCAGTTCTTC. As protein: CASSAGGLGGEQFF.

This clone was recorded a few times. V is TRBV5-1 and J is TRBJ1-6; TRBD1 aligns across 7 bases. Trimming cost V 5 bases and J 4 bases; bases outside gene matches: 6. The CDR3 runs 15 residues. Germline assignment: CDR1 SGHRS and CDR2 YFSETQ. The CDR3 here is CASRDGTDYNSPLHF. The CDR3, as DNA: TGCGCCAGCAGGGACGGGACAGATTATAATTCACCCCTCCACTTT.